A single sample gave rise to the 21 T cell receptor beta chains below, sequenced in a study of patients and donors after allogeneic stem cell transplantation. Each CDR3 protein gets one entry after TCRdb re-called the RT-PCR reads with MiXCR. The table lists around 200,000 distinct CDR3 sequences, 35% to 45% of them singletons. Sequenced sample: blood, either unsorted or a sorted T cell fraction (not recorded which). These receptor sequences come from a human donor who was either an allogeneic HSCT recipient or a stem cell or donor lymphocyte infusion donor (not recorded which). It is not recorded whose cells these are; they may come from a transplant donor.

This clonotype was observed a handful of times. V and J are TRBV18 and TRBJ2-3; D possibly corresponds to TRBD2 (5 bases). This CDR3 has 12 residues. Trimming took off 0 bases at V and 9 bases at J, with 7 bases between the two ends. Per germline, CDR1 KGHSH and CDR2 LQKENI. This chain's CDR3 is CASSPPGETQYF. The CDR3 DNA is TGTGCCAGCTCACCACCCGGGGAAACGCAGTATTTT. Using reference TRBV18 and TRBJ2-3 for the parts outside the CDR3, the full variable domain is NAGVMQNPRHLVRRRGQEARLRCSPMKGHSHVYWYRQLPEEGLKFMVYLQKENIIDESGMPKERFSAEFPKEGPSILRIQQVVRGDSAAYFCASSPPGETQYFGPGTRLTVL.

This chain connects TRBV20-1 to TRBJ1-5; D may be TRBD1 (5 bases). CDR3 length equals 13 residues. Germline V gives CDR1 DFQATT, CDR2 SNEGSKA (reference sequence). Deletions cut 4 bases from V and 6 bases from J, with 13 bases between. The CDR3 region is CSAKRGLGQPQHF. The CDR3 nucleotides are TGCAGTGCTAAAAGGGGTTTGGGTCAGCCCCAGCATTTT.

This clonotype showed up just a few times. The rearrangement uses TRBV29-1 and TRBJ1-1; TRBD1 matches 7 bases. CDR1 is SQVTM, CDR2 ANQGSEA, per germline. With V trimmed by 6 bases and J by 4 bases, 2 bases remained unmatched. The CDR3 has 11 amino acids. CDR3 residues: CSVRGSTEAFF. CDR3 in DNA: TGCAGCGTCAGGGGGTCCACTGAAGCTTTCTTT. Full variable domain (rest looked up from reference TRBV29-1 and TRBJ1-1): SAVISQKPSRDICQRGTSLTIQCQVDSQVTMMFWYRQQPGQSLTLIATANQGSEATYESGFVIDKFPISRPNLTFSTLTVSNMSPEDSSIYLCSVRGSTEAFFGQGTRLTVV.

This clonotype was observed a few times. The V and J genes are TRBV3-1 and TRBJ1-1; no clear D. Germline CDR1 is LGHDT and CDR2 is YNNKEL (reference sequence). With 3 bases removed from V and 4 bases from J, the gap between germline ends came to 15 bases. This CDR3 is built from 15 residues. The CDR3 region has the DNA TGTGCCAGCAGCCAGGGATACGGATTTAGCACTGAAGCTTTCTTT. Residues: CASSQGYGFSTEAFF.

V and J are TRBV9 and TRBJ2-7; D possibly corresponds to TRBD1 (6 bases). The germline V gene has CDR1 SGDLS and CDR2 YYNGEE. V was clipped by 0 bases and J by 1 base, with 14 bases between them. The CDR3 is made up of 16 amino acids. In DNA, the CDR3 is TGTGCCAGCAGCGTAGGGGGCAGGGGAGCATCCTACGAGCAGTACTTC. Its translation: CASSVGGRGASYEQYF.

The chain has TRBV5-1 and TRBJ1-2; 11 nucleotides line up with TRBD1. CDR1 and CDR2 from the germline V gene are SGHRS and YFSETQ. V shed 4 bases, J shed 3 bases, and the junction held 5 bases outside the gene matches. This CDR3 has 15 residues. CDR3 DNA sequence: TGCGCCAGCAGCCTTTGGGACAGGGGGGACTATGGCTACACCTTC. Translated, it gives CASSLWDRGDYGYTF.

This clonotype was seen only a few times. The V call is TRBV4-3, the J call TRBJ2-3, with D possibly being TRBD1 or TRBD2 (5 bases each). The CDR3 extends over 16 amino acids. V was trimmed by 4 bases and J by 2 bases, leaving 16 bases between them. Germline V lookup: CDR1 LGHNA, CDR2 YSLEER. The CDR3 protein is CASSLGTVRDTDTQYF. The CDR3 DNA is TGCGCCAGCAGCCTTGGGACGGTGAGGGACACAGATACGCAGTATTTT.

In its sample, this clonotype was seen a few times. The rearrangement uses TRBV20-1 and TRBJ1-2, with D unclear. This CDR3 spans 13 amino acids. V was pared by 0 bases and J by 4 bases, with 9 bases between. Per the germline V gene, CDR1 is DFQATT and CDR2 is SNEGSKA (reference sequence). The CDR3 DNA reads as TGCAGTGCTAGAGAAGGAGTCGTCTATGGCTACACCTTC. It encodes CSAREGVVYGYTF.

The V call is TRBV9, the J call TRBJ1-2; TRBD1 agrees at 8 bases. V lost 4 bases and J lost 8; bases outside the gene matches: 7. CDR3 length: 13 amino acids. Germline assignment: CDR1 SGDLS and CDR2 YYNGEE. This CDR3 is CASSPTGEEGYTF. CDR3 nucleotides: TGTGCCAGCAGCCCGACAGGGGAGGAGGGCTACACCTTC.

The V gene is TRBV28, the J gene TRBJ1-1; the D is unclear. From germline, CDR1 is MDHEN and CDR2 SYDVKM. The V end lost 6 bases, the J end lost 0 bases, and 8 bases lay between the germline ends. The CDR3 loop spans 13 amino acids. DNA of the CDR3: TGTGCCAGCAGCCGCGGAATGAACACTGAAGCTTTCTTT. Translated, it gives CASSRGMNTEAFF.

This clonotype turned up a few times. J is TRBJ1-1 and V is TRBV5-1; maybe TRBD1 (5 bases). The germline V and J ends were trimmed by 4 bases and 1 base, with 11 bases remaining between them. The CDR3 has 14 residues. Germline assignment: CDR1 SGHRS and CDR2 YFSETQ. The CDR3, as DNA: TGCGCCAGCAGCCGAGGACATCCGAACACTGAAGCTTTCTTT. This encodes CASSRGHPNTEAFF.

A few counts support this clonotype. V gene TRBV9 combines with J gene TRBJ1-1; D gene uncertain. The CDR3 is 15 residues long. With 2 bases removed from V and 0 bases from J, the gap between germline ends came to 11 bases. The V gene's germline CDR1 is SGDLS and CDR2 YYNGEE. The CDR3 nucleotides are TGTGCCAGCAGCGTCGTTTCCGGCTTGAACACTGAAGCTTTCTTT. Its translation is CASSVVSGLNTEAFF. Combining the CDR3 with reference TRBV9 and TRBJ1-1 gives the whole variable domain DSGVTQTPKHLITATGQRVTLRCSPRSGDLSVYWYQQSLDQGLQFLIQYYNGEERAKGNILERFSAQQFPDLHSELNLSSLELGDSALYFCASSVVSGLNTEAFFGQGTRLTVV.

This clonotype has just a few counts. This chain joins TRBV3-1 and TRBJ2-7, with D tentatively TRBD2 (6 bases). The CDR3 spans 15 residues. CDR1 is LGHDT, CDR2 YNNKEL, per germline (reference sequence). V dropped 1 base and J dropped 0 bases, with 10 bases sitting between them. The CDR3 spells CASSQGVGSSYEQYF. The CDR3 DNA is TGTGCCAGCAGCCAAGGGGTCGGGAGCTCCTACGAGCAGTACTTC.

The V gene is TRBV20-1, the J gene TRBJ1-5; no definite D call. CDR3 length: 13 amino acids. The germline V gene has CDR1 DFQATT and CDR2 SNEGSKA (reference sequence). Trimming took off 4 bases at V and 5 bases at J, with 12 bases between the two ends. The CDR3 here is CSAIGQLYQPQHF. The CDR3 DNA reads TGCAGTGCTATCGGTCAGCTCTATCAGCCCCAGCATTTT.

The chain has TRBV29-1 and TRBJ1-2, with a possible D match to TRBD1 (5 bases). Trimming took 3 bases from V and 8 from J, leaving 25 bases between them. The CDR3 has 16 residues. The germline CDR1 and CDR2 sequences are SQVTM and ANQGSEA. The CDR3, as DNA: TGCAGCGTTGAGGACCGGAGGGCTCTGGGGCGAAGGGGCTACACCTTC. Translating it yields CSVEDRRALGRRGYTF.

This clonotype appeared once. V gene TRBV15 combines with J gene TRBJ2-5; D remains unclear. Deletions cut 2 bases from V and 5 bases from J, with 9 bases between. The length of the CDR3 is 13 residues. The germline gives CDR1 LNHNV, CDR2 YYDKDF (reference sequence). This CDR3 reads CATSRTRAETQYF. The CDR3 nucleotides read TGTGCCACCAGCAGAACCCGGGCGGAGACCCAGTACTTC.

The chain uses TRBV29-1 and TRBJ1-1; possible D gene TRBD1, 6 bases. The CDR3 has 13 residues. Germline CDR1 reads SQVTM; CDR2 reads ANQGSEA. The germline V and J ends were trimmed by 5 bases and 4 bases, with 14 bases remaining between them. The CDR3 loop is CSVPSGGGTEAFF. The CDR3 DNA is TGCAGCGTTCCCTCGGGAGGGGGCACTGAAGCTTTCTTT.

For the CDR3, the DNA is TGCAGTGCGCAGACAGGGTCGAGCAATCAGCCCCAGCATTTT. It yields the protein CSAQTGSSNQPQHF. The rearrangement joins TRBV20-1 to TRBJ1-5; 7 nucleotides align to TRBD1. V lost 6 bases, J lost 1 base, and 6 bases stayed unmatched. Looked up from germline, CDR1 is DFQATT and CDR2 is SNEGSKA (reference sequence). The CDR3 loop spans 14 amino acids.

This clonotype was counted a few times. The rearrangement uses TRBV6-5 and TRBJ2-3, with D possibly being TRBD2 (6 bases). From germline, CDR1 is MNHEY and CDR2 SVGAGI. There are 14 residues in the CDR3. Deletions cut 2 bases from V and 4 bases from J, with 10 bases between. CDR3 in amino acids: CASSYREAADTQYF. CDR3 DNA sequence: TGTGCCAGCAGTTACAGGGAGGCGGCAGATACGCAGTATTTT.

This clonotype was counted only a few times. This chain links TRBV15 with TRBJ2-3; possible D gene TRBD1, 6 bases. Germline CDR1 is LNHNV and CDR2 is YYDKDF (reference sequence). There are 15 residues in the CDR3. Trimming cost V 2 bases and J 0 bases, with 9 bases left between them. Here the CDR3 DNA reads TGTGCCACCAGCAGACACAGGGAGAGCACAGATACGCAGTATTTT. This translates into CATSRHRESTDTQYF. Full variable domain (missing parts from reference TRBV15 and TRBJ2-3): DAMVIQNPRYQVTQFGKPVTLSCSQTLNHNVMYWYQQKSSQAPKLLFHYYDKDFNNEADTPDNFQSRRPNTSFCFLDIRSPGLGDTAMYLCATSRHRESTDTQYFGPGTRLTVL.

This chain connects TRBV29-1 to TRBJ2-2, with TRBD2 matching over 11 bases. Germline V gene sequence: CDR1 SQVTM, CDR2 ANQGSEA. Germline trimming cut 4 bases from V and 3 bases from J; bases unmatched to any gene: 4. The CDR3 runs 15 residues. CDR3 loop: CSVVSSGGYTGELFF. The CDR3 nucleotides read TGCAGCGTTGTGTCTAGCGGGGGGTACACCGGGGAGCTGTTTTTT.